This TCR beta chain is from a study of regulatory dendritic cells for organ transplantation. Findings and caveats of the study: Among resting subsets, memory CD8+ cells contained the most alloreactive clonotypes. Memory CD8+ clonal expansion seemed more limited with regulatory than mature dendritic cells.

Sorted subsets were CFSE-labeled and cultured approximately 5 days with allogeneic dendritic cells. Naive CD45RA+ and memory CD45RO+ CD4+ or CD8+ T cells were FACS-sorted. Note on this clone: The antigen is unknown.

Method: immunoSEQ multiplex PCR; TCRdb's copy keeps in-frame clones and lacks some. The data contain approximately 12,000 clones, nearly 80% of them singletons. With 3 bases removed from V and 2 bases from J, the gap between germline ends came to 8 bases. The germline V gene encodes CDR1 MNHNS and CDR2 SASEGT. The CDR3 is 13 amino acids. The V call is TRBV6-1, the J call TRBJ2-7; D is possibly TRBD1 (6 bases). Sequencing input: naive CD8+ T cells from blood cultured with regulatory dendritic cells. The sample's subset: CD45RA+ naive T cells. The TCR sequence derives from a human donor in good health. In DNA, the CDR3 is TGTGCCAGCAGTGAGGGACACCCCTACGAGCAGTACTTC. Translating it yields CASSEGHPYEQYF.